This T cell receptor (beta chain) originates from a study of blood T cell repertoires in COVID-19. Overall study context: The origin of the acute and convalescent COVID-19 samples was the United States, Italy and Spain.

How the authors handled the data: Using reference gene primer amplification, nucleated cell counts were estimated. Here immunoSEQ multiplex PCR was the method, and the copy in TCRdb shows in-frame clones only, minus some. The DNA was the basis for D and trimming; V, J and clone size are from that table. The sample holds about 90,000 clones, 65% to 90% seen once. The germline CDR1 and CDR2 sequences are SGDLS and YYNGEE. This CDR3 is 14 amino acids long. The V and J ends lost 2 bases and 0 bases respectively, with 9 bases between them. The sequence was obtained from an elderly man with active or convalescent COVID-19. Sequenced: peripheral blood. V is TRBV9 and J is TRBJ2-7, with D perhaps matching TRBD1 (5 bases). CDR3 DNA sequence: TGTGCCAGCAGCGTTCAGGGTAGCTCCTACGAGCAGTACTTC. Translated, it gives CASSVQGSSYEQYF.